This TCR beta chain is from a study of OX40 agonist ivuxolimab in advanced cancers. Data came from immunoSEQ multiplex PCR; TCRdb stores just in-frame clones and leaves some out. The data hold tens of thousands of clones, with around nine tenths observed a single time. The count of this clone is one. Its target is not known. Prior autoimmune disease or systemic immunosuppression barred patients. Overall study findings and caveats: CD8+ T cells showed, on average, more clonal expansion than CD4+ cells.

This specimen consisted of CD4+ or CD8+ T cells sorted from blood, obtained in a trial of the OX40 agonist ivuxolimab. This receptor was identified in an adult with an advanced solid tumor such as melanoma, head and neck, liver or kidney cancer.

The CDR3 is CASSLALVGGDEQFF. The CDR3 DNA reads TGTGCCAGCAGCTTAGCCCTCGTCGGGGGGGATGAGCAGTTCTTC. This rearrangement joins TRBV7-9 to TRBJ2-1; 8 bases fit TRBD2. From germline, CDR1 is SEHNR and CDR2 FQNEAQ (reference sequence). V lost 0 bases and J lost 8; bases outside the gene matches: 6. This CDR3 comprises 15 residues.